The 18 T cell receptor beta chains in this list originate from one sample, sequenced in a study of blood T cell repertoires in COVID-19. Repertoires were generated with immunoSEQ multiplex PCR, while TCRdb's copy carries only in-frame clones and drops some. In the table there are roughly 240,000 clones, roughly 85% of which are singletons. Sequenced: PBMCs or T cells enriched from blood (not recorded which). All receptors derive from a woman aged 45-60 years with acute COVID-19.

This rearrangement joins TRBV10-3 to TRBJ2-1, with 9 bases matching TRBD1. This CDR3 region has 16 residues. After removal of 6 bases from V and 6 bases from J, the junction contained 12 bases not matched to a gene. Germline V gene sequence: CDR1 ENHRY, CDR2 SYGVKD. This chain's CDR3 is CAISPLEGTGPNEQFF. The CDR3, as DNA: TGTGCCATCAGCCCCCTCGAAGGGACAGGGCCCAATGAGCAGTTCTTC.

The J gene is TRBJ1-1, the V gene TRBV4-3; TRBD1 matches 7 bases. The junction had 6 bases not matched to a gene; V was cut back by 2 bases and J by 3 bases. CDR3 length: 15 amino acids. In germline, CDR1 is LGHNA, CDR2 YSLEER. The CDR3 nucleotides are TGCGCCAGCAGCCAAAAACCGGGGACAGACACTGAAGCTTTCTTT. This sequence encodes CASSQKPGTDTEAFF.

The rearrangement links TRBV5-1 to TRBJ2-6; D uncertain. Germline CDR1 SGHRS, CDR2 YFSETQ. The CDR3 is 16 amino acids. Deletions cut 2 bases from V and 0 bases from J, with 9 bases between. CDR3 in amino acids: CASSLYPSSGANVLTF. Here the CDR3 DNA reads TGCGCCAGCAGCTTATACCCCAGCTCTGGGGCCAACGTCCTGACTTTC.

V is TRBV19 and J is TRBJ2-2; 8 nucleotides agree with TRBD2. Per germline, CDR1 LNHDA and CDR2 SQIVND (reference sequence). After removal of 4 bases from V and 3 bases from J, the junction contained 10 bases not matched to a gene. The CDR3 runs 17 residues. The CDR3 bases are TGTGCCAGTAGTAGAGGCAGCGGGGGATCCCACACCGGGGAGCTGTTTTTT. It yields the protein CASSRGSGGSHTGELFF.

The chain employs TRBV6-5 and TRBJ1-1; no firm D call. With 8 bases removed from V and 5 bases from J, the gap between germline ends came to 12 bases. The CDR3 is 12 amino acids. Germline CDR1 MNHEY, CDR2 SVGAGI. DNA of the CDR3: TGTGCCAGCTTACGGGTATCTACTGAAGCTTTCTTT. The encoded protein is CASLRVSTEAFF.

This clone was seen more than once but under ten times. CDR3 residues: CASSKAGPPYEQYF. The CDR3 region has the DNA TGTGCCAGTAGTAAGGCAGGGCCACCCTACGAGCAGTACTTC. The V and J genes are TRBV19 and TRBJ2-7, with D possibly matching TRBD1 (5 bases). Germline V CDR1 and CDR2: LNHDA, SQIVND (reference sequence). V lost 4 bases and J lost 2, with 12 bases in between. This CDR3 region has 14 residues.

This sequence joins TRBV27 and TRBJ2-6; possibly TRBD1 for D (6 bases). The germline V and J ends were trimmed by 3 bases and 0 bases, with 12 bases remaining between them. This CDR3 has 17 amino acids. Per the germline V gene, CDR1 is MNHEY and CDR2 is SMNVEV (reference sequence). The CDR3 protein is CASSFRDTSSGANVLTF. For the CDR3, the DNA is TGTGCCAGCAGTTTCCGGGACACCAGCTCTGGGGCCAACGTCCTGACTTTC.

This clone was seen only once. The chain combines TRBV5-1 with TRBJ1-2; TRBD1 is a possible D gene (5 bases). CDR3 size: 14 residues. The germline CDR1 and CDR2 sequences are SGHRS and YFSETQ. Trimming took off 0 bases at V and 4 bases at J, with 10 bases between the two ends. CDR3 protein: CASSLVRDSYGYTF. CDR3 DNA: TGCGCCAGCAGCTTGGTGCGGGACTCCTATGGCTACACCTTC.

V usage is TRBV10-3 and J usage is TRBJ1-3, with 8 bases aligning to TRBD1. This CDR3 has 18 amino acids. V shed 5 bases, J shed 4 bases, and the junction held 16 bases outside the gene matches. Germline-derived CDR1 and CDR2 are ENHRY and SYGVKD. The CDR3 protein is CAISTGPGQAARGNTIYF. The CDR3 DNA follows: TGTGCCATCAGTACGGGGCCGGGACAGGCGGCCCGCGGAAACACCATATATTTT.

The CDR3 bases are TGTGCCAGCAGCCTCAGAGAAGAGGGTGAAGCTTTCTTT. Amino acids: CASSLREEGEAFF. V and J are TRBV11-3 and TRBJ1-1; D gene unclear. CDR3 length: 13 residues. Trimming removed 5 bases from V and 7 bases from J, with 14 bases in between. CDR1 SGHNT and CDR2 YENEEA come from the germline V gene.

The gene calls are TRBV7-8 and TRBJ1-1; D is unresolved. The CDR3 loop spans 13 amino acids. Trimming removed 5 bases from V and 0 bases from J, with 7 bases in between. Germline V gene data show CDR1 as SGHVS and CDR2 as FQNEAQ. For the CDR3, the DNA is TGTGCCAGCAGCCGTAAGCTGAACACTGAAGCTTTCTTT. Amino acid sequence: CASSRKLNTEAFF.

For this clone: The junction departs from the called germline gene at one end, perhaps through a read error. This chain connects TRBV7-2 to TRBJ1-5; possibly TRBD1 for D (5 bases). The CDR3 contains 15 residues. Germline loops: CDR1 SGHTA, CDR2 FQGNSA. Here the CDR3 DNA reads TGTGCCAGCAACTTACCCAAGTTAGGGGTCCAGCCCCAGCATTTT. Residues: CASNLPKLGVQPQHF. The full variable domain, completed using reference TRBV7-2 and TRBJ1-5, is GAGVSQSPSNKVTEKGKDVELRCDPISGHTALYWYRQSLGQGLEFLIYFQGNSAPDKSGLPSDRFSAERTGGSVSTLTIQRTQQEDSAVYLCASNLPKLGVQPQHFGDGTRLSIL.

This clone was detected only once. The CDR3 here is CASSGGAVNQPQHF. The DNA of the CDR3 is TGTGCCAGCAGCGGAGGAGCCGTCAATCAGCCCCAGCATTTT. V gene TRBV7-9 combines with J gene TRBJ1-5; D gene ambiguous. Germline V CDR1 and CDR2: SEHNR, FQNEAQ (reference sequence). The length of the CDR3 is 14 residues. Trimming took off 5 bases at V and 3 bases at J, with 11 bases between the two ends.

V and J are TRBV7-9 and TRBJ2-7; 7 bases line up with TRBD1. Germline V gene lookup returns CDR1 SEHNR and CDR2 FQNEAQ (reference sequence). The CDR3 consists of 13 residues. With 5 bases clipped from V and 4 bases from J, the junction kept 5 bases outside the gene matches. The CDR3 DNA follows: TGTGCCAGCAGCCCCGGGACAGTATACGAGCAGTACTTC. It translates to CASSPGTVYEQYF. The entire variable domain, with the rest obtained from reference TRBV7-9 and TRBJ2-7, is as follows: DTGVSQNPRHKITKRGQNVTFRCDPISEHNRLYWYRQTLGQGPEFLTYFQNEAQLEKSRLLSDRFSAERPKGSFSTLEIQRTEQGDSAMYLCASSPGTVYEQYFGPGTRLTVT.

V and J are TRBV25-1 and TRBJ1-2; tentative D call: TRBD1 (5 bases). The CDR3 runs 11 residues. V was clipped by 9 bases and J by 7 bases, with 12 bases between them. Germline-derived CDR1 and CDR2 are MGHDK and SYGVNS. The CDR3 sequence is CASSGNRGYTF. The CDR3, as DNA: TGTGCCAGTTCAGGGAACCGTGGCTACACCTTC.

The rearrangement uses TRBV30 and TRBJ1-3; 7 nucleotides match TRBD1. There are 12 residues in the CDR3. V lost 5 bases to trimming and J lost 8 bases; unmatched junction nucleotides: 6. CDR1 is GTSNPN and CDR2 is SVGIG in the germline V gene (reference sequence). The CDR3 coding sequence is TGTGCCTGGGAGACAGGGTCCGACACCATATATTTT. Translation gives CAWETGSDTIYF.

The V gene is TRBV7-2, the J gene TRBJ1-2; 8 bases line up with TRBD1. Germline loops: CDR1 SGHTA, CDR2 FQGNSA. Unmatched junction bases numbered 5, after V lost 6 bases and J lost 2 bases. The CDR3 spans 14 residues. The CDR3: CASRDRDRNYGYTF. The CDR3 DNA sequence: TGTGCCAGCAGGGACCGGGACAGGAACTATGGCTACACCTTC.

This clone was observed a single time. J is TRBJ1-4 and V is TRBV7-6; tentatively, D is TRBD1 (6 bases). Germline-derived CDR1 and CDR2 are SGHVS and FNYEAQ. CDR3 length: 15 amino acids. With 8 bases removed from V and 1 base from J, the gap between germline ends came to 14 bases. The CDR3 reads CASSGGIQTNEKLFF. In DNA, the CDR3 is TGTGCCAGCTCTGGGGGCATTCAAACTAATGAAAAACTGTTTTTT.